The 3 T cell receptor beta chains in this list originate from one sample, sequenced in a study of blood T cells in healthy people across ages. Through a sample-barcoded 5' primer and a J-beta primer mix, a second PCR was run for 7 to 11 cycles. One entry per CDR3 protein results from TCRdb running MiXCR on the 5' RACE reads. This table holds fewer than 1.5 million distinct CDR3 sequences, roughly 45% found once. The sequencing sample was made of blood. Every receptor here comes from a woman under 30 in good health.

The chain uses TRBV7-9 and TRBJ1-6; D possibly corresponds to TRBD1 (6 bases). Deletions cut 5 bases from V and 6 bases from J, with 14 bases between. Germline V gives CDR1 SEHNR, CDR2 FQNEAQ (reference sequence). CDR3 size: 15 residues. CDR3 nucleotide sequence: TGTGCCAGCAGCGCCACAGGGCAGATTAATTCACCCCTCCACTTT. Its translation: CASSATGQINSPLHF.

The rearrangement uses TRBV4-1 and TRBJ2-7; 9 positions match TRBD2. V shed 1 base and J 4 bases; nucleotides not matched to a gene: 2. CDR1 and CDR2 (germline): MGHRA, YSYEKL. The CDR3 loop spans 14 amino acids. CDR3 nucleotides: TGCGCCAGCAGCCAAGCTACTAGCGGGTACGAGCAGTACTTC. This codes for CASSQATSGYEQYF.

This clonotype was picked up a small number of times. This chain links TRBV24-1 with TRBJ2-1, with D uncertain. V dropped 1 base and J dropped 4 bases, with 16 bases sitting between them. CDR1 and CDR2 (germline): KGHDR, SFDVKD. This CDR3 spans 17 amino acids. This CDR3 reads CATSDLQMVGDYNEQFF. The DNA of the CDR3 is TGTGCCACCAGTGATTTACAGATGGTTGGGGATTACAATGAGCAGTTCTTC.